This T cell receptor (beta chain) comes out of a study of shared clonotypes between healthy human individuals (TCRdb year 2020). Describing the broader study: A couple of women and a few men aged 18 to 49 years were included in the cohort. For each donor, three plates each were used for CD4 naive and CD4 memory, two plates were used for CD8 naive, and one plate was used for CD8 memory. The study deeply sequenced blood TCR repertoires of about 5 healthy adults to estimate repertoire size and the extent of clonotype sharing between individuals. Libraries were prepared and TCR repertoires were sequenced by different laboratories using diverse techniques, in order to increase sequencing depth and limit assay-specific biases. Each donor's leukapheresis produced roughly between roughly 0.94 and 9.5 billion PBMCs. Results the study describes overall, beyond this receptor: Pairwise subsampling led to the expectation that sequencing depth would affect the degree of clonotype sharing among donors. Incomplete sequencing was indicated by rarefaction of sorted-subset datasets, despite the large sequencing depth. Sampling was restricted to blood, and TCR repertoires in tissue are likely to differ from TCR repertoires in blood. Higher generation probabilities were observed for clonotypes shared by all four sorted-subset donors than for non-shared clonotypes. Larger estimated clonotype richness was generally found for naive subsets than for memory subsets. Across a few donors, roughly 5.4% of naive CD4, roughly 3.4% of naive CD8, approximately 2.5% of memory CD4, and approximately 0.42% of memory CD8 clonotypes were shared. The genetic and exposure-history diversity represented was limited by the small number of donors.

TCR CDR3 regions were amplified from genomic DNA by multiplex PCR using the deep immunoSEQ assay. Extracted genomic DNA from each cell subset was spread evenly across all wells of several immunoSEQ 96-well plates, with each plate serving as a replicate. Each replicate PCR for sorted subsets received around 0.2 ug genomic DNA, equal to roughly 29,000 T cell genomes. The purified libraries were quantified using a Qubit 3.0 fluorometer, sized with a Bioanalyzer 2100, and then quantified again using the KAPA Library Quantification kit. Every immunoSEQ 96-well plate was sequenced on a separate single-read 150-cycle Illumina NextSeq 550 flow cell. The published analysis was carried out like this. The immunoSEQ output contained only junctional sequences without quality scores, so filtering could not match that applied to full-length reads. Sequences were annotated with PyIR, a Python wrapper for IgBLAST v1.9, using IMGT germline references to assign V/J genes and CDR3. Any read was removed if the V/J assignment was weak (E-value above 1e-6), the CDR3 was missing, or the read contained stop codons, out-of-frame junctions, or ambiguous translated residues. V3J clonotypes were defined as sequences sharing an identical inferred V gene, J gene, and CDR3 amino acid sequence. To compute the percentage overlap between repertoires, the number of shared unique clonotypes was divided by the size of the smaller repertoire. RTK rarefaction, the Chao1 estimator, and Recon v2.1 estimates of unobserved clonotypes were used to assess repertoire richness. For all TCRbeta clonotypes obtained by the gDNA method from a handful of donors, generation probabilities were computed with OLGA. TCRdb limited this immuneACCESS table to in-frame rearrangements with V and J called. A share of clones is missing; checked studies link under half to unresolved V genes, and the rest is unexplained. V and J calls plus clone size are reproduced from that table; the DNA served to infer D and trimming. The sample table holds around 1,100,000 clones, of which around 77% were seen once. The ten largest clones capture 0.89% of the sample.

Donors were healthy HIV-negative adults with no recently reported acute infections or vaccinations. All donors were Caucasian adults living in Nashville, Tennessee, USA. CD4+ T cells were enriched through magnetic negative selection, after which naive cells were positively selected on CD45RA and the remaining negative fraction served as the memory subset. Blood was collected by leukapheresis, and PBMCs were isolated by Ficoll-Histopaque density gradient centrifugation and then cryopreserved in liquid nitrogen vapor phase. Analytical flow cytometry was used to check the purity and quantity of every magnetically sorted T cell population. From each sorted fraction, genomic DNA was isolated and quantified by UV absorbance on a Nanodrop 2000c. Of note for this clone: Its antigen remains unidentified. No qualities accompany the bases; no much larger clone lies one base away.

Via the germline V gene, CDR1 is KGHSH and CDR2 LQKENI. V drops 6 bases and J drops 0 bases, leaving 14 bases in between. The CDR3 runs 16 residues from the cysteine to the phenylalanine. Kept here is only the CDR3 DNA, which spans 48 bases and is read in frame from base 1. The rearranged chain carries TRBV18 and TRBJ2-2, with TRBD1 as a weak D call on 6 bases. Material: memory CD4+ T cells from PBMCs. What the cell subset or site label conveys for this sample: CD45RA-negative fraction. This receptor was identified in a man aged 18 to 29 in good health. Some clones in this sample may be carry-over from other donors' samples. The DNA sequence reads TGTGCCAGCTCCTGGGGACAACTCGCGAACACCGGGGAGCTGTTTTTT. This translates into CASSWGQLANTGELFF.